This TCR beta chain is from a study of OX40 agonist ivuxolimab in advanced cancers. Study-wide points: The study observed clonal expansion of CD4+ and CD8+ blood T cells by week 6 at 0.1 to 3.0 mg/kg. Normalized expansion of T-cell clones was also low for some nonresponders.

Germline lookup yields CDR1 SGHKS and CDR2 YYEKEE (reference sequence). The germline V and J ends were trimmed by 3 bases and 14 bases, with 14 bases remaining between them. This CDR3 spans 12 amino acids. Sampling of blood occurred at baseline, cycle 4 day 1, and cycle 7 day 1. About this clone: Its antigen remains unknown.

Generated by immunoSEQ multiplex PCR, the TCRdb table keeps only in-frame clones and is missing some. The sample records tens of thousands of clones, about four fifths being singletons. This clonotype was obtained from an adult with an advanced solid tumor such as melanoma, head and neck, liver or kidney cancer. The source was CD4+ or CD8+ T cells sorted from blood, collected in a trial of the OX40 agonist ivuxolimab. The V gene is TRBV5-5, the J gene TRBJ1-4; D may be TRBD1 (5 bases). CDR3 region: CASSSGGDNLFF. CDR3 DNA sequence: TGTGCCAGCAGCTCGGGGGGAGATAATCTGTTTTTT.